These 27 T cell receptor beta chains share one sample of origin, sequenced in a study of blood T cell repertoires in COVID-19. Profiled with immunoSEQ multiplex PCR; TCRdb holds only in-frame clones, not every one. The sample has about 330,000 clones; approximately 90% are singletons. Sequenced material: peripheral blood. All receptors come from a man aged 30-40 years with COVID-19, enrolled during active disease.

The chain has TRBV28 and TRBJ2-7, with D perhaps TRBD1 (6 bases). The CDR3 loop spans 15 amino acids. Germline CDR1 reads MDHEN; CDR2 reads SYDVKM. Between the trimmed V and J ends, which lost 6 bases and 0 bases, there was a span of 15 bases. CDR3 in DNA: TGTGCCAGCAGCCCCCCCGGACAGACCTCCTACGAGCAGTACTTC. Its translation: CASSPPGQTSYEQYF. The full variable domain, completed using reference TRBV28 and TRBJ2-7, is DVKVTQSSRYLVKRTGEKVFLECVQDMDHENMFWYRQDPGLGLRLIYFSYDVKMKEKGDIPEGYSVSREKKERFSLILESASTNQTSMYLCASSPPGQTSYEQYFGPGTRLTVT.

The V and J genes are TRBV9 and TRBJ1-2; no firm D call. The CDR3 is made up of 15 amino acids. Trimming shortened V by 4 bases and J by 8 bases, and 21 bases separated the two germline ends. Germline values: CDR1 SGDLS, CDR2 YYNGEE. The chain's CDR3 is CASSPVGGMGGGYTF. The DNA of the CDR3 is TGTGCCAGCAGCCCCGTCGGAGGGATGGGAGGGGGCTACACCTTC.

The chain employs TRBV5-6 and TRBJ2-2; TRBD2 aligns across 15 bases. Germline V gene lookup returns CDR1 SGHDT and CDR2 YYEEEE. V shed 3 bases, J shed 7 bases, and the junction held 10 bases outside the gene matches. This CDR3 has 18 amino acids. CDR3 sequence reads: CASSSTGLAGGRSGELFF. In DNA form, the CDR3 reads TGTGCCAGCAGCTCCACGGGACTAGCGGGGGGTAGGAGCGGGGAGCTGTTTTTT.

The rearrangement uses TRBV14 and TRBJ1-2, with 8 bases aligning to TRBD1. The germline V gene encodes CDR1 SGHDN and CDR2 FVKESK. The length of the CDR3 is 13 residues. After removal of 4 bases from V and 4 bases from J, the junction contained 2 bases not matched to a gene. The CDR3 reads CASSRGQVYGYTF. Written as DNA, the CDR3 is TGTGCCAGCAGCCGGGGACAGGTCTATGGCTACACCTTC.

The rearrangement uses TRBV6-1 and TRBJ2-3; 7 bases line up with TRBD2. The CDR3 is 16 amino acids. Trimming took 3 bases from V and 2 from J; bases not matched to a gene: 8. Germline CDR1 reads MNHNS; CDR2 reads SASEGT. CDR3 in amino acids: CASSDLTSRLTDTQYF. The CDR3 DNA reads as TGTGCCAGCAGTGACCTGACTAGCAGACTCACAGATACGCAGTATTTT.

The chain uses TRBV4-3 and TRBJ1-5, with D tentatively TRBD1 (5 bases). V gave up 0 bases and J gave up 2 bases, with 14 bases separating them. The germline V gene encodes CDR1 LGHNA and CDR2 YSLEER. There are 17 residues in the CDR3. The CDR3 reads CASSQDGRGGGNQPQHF. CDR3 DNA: TGCGCCAGCAGCCAAGATGGTAGGGGAGGGGGCAATCAGCCCCAGCATTTT.

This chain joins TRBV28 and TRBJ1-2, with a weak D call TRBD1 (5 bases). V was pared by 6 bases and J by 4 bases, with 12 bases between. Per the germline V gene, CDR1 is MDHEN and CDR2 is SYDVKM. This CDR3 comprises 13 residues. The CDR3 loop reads CASRPGHLYGYTF. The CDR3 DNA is TGTGCCAGCAGACCCGGACACCTCTATGGCTACACCTTC.

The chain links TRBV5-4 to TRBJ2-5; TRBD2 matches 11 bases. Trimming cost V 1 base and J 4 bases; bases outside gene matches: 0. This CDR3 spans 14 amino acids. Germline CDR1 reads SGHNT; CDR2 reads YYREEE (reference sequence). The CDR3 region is CASSLTSGRETQYF. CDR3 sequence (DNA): TGTGCCAGCAGCTTGACTAGCGGGAGAGAGACCCAGTACTTC.

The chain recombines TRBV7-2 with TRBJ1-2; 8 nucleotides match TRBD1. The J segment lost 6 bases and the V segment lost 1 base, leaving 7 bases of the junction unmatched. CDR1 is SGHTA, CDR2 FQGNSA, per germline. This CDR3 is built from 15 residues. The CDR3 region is CASSLGGRGQDGYTF. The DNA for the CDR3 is TGTGCCAGCAGCTTAGGCGGCAGGGGGCAGGATGGCTACACCTTC.

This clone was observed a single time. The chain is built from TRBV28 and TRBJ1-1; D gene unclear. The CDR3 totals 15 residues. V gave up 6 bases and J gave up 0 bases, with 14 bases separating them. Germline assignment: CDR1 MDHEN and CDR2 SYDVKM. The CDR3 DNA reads TGTGCCAGCAGGGGTGGCGGAGCCTTGAACACTGAAGCTTTCTTT. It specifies CASRGGGALNTEAFF.

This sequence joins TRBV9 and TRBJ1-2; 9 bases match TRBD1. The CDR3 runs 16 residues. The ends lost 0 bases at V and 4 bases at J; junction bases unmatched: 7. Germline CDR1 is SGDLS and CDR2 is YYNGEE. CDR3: CASSVARDRDFYGYTF. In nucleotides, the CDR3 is TGTGCCAGCAGCGTAGCCCGGGACAGGGATTTCTATGGCTACACCTTC.

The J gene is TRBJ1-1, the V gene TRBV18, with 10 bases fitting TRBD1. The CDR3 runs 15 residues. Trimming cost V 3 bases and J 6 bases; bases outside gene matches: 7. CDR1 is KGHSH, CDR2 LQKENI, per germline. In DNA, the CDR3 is TGTGCCAGCTCACCCTTAGGACAGGGGGGTTCTGAAGCTTTCTTT. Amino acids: CASSPLGQGGSEAFF.

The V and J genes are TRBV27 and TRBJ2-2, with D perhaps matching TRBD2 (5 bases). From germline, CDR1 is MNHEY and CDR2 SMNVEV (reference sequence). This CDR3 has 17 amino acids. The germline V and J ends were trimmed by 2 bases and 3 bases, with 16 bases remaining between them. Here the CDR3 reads CASSLIGEARDTGELFF. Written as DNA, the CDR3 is TGTGCCAGCAGTTTAATAGGAGAGGCGCGGGACACCGGGGAGCTGTTTTTT.

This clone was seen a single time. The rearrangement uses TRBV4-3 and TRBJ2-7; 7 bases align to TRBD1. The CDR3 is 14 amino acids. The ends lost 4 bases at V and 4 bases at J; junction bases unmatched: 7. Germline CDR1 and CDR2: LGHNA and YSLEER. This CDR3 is CASSPDRALYEQYF. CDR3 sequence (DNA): TGCGCCAGCAGCCCCGACAGGGCTCTTTACGAGCAGTACTTC.

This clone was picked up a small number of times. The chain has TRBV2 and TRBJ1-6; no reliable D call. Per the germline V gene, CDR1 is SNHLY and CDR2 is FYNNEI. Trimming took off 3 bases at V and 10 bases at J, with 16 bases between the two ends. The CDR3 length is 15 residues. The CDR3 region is CASSDLGQKKSPLHF. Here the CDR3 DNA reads TGTGCCAGCAGTGATCTTGGGCAGAAAAAATCACCCCTCCACTTT.

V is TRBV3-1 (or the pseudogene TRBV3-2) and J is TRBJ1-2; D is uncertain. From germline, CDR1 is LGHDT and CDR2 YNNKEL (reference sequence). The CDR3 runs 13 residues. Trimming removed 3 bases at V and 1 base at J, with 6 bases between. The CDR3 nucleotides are TGTGCCAGCAGCCACACGAGTAACTATGGCTACACCTTC. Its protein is CASSHTSNYGYTF.

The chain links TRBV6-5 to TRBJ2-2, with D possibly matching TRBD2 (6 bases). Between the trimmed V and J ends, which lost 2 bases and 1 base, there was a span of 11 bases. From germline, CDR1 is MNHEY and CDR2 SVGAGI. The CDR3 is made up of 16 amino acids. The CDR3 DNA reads TGTGCCAGCAGTTACGGATCCGGGGGGAACACCGGGGAGCTGTTTTTT. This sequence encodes CASSYGSGGNTGELFF.

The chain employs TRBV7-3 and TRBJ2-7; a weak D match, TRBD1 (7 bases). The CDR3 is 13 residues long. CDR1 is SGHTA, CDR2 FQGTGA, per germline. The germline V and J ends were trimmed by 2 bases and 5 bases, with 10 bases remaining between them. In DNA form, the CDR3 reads TGTGCCAGCAGCTTACGCAGGGGGGACGAGCAGTACTTC. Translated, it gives CASSLRRGDEQYF.

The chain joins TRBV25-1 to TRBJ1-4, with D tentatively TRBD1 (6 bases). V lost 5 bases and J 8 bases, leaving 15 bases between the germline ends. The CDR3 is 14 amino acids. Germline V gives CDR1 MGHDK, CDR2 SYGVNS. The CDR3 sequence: CASSKRGAGEKLFF. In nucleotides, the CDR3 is TGTGCCAGCAGTAAACGGGGGGCAGGCGAAAAACTGTTTTTT.

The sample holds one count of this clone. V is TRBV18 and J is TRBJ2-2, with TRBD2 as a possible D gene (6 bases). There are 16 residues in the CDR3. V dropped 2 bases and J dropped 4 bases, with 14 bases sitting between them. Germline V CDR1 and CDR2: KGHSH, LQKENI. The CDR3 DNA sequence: TGTGCCAGCTCACCAGAAGCGGGTGATGTCACCGGGGAGCTGTTTTTT. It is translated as CASSPEAGDVTGELFF.

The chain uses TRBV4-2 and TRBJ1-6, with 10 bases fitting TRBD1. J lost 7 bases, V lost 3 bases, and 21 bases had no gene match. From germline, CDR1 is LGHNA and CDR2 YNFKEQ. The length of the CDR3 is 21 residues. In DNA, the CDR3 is TGTGCCAGCAGCCAGGTCAAGTCCGGGACAGGGGACCTAGCACAGAATTCACCCCTCCACTTT. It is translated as CASSQVKSGTGDLAQNSPLHF.

The CDR3 DNA is TGTGCCAGCAGCGTAGTAGCTGGACAGGGCACTCAGTACTTC. Amino acid sequence: CASSVVAGQGTQYF. The rearrangement uses TRBV9 and TRBJ2-5, with 8 bases aligning to TRBD1. There are 14 residues in the CDR3. Germline CDR1 SGDLS, CDR2 YYNGEE. The trim removed 0 bases at V and 11 bases at J, leaving 9 bases unmatched.

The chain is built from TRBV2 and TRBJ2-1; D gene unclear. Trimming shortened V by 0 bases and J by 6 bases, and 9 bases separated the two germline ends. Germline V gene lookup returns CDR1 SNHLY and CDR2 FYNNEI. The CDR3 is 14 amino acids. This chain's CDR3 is CASSEATRINEQFF. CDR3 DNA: TGTGCCAGCAGTGAAGCGACACGGATCAATGAGCAGTTCTTC.

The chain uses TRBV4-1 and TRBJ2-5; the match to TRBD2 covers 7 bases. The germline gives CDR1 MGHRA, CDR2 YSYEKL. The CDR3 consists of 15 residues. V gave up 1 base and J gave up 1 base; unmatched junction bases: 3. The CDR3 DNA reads TGCGCCAGCAGCCAAGTGCGGGGGAGCCAAGAGACCCAGTACTTC. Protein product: CASSQVRGSQETQYF.

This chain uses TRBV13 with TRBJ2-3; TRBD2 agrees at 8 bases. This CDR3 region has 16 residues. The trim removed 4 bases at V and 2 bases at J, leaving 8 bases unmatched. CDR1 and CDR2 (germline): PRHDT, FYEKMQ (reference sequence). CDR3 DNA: TGTGCCAGCAGCTCGGATGCGGGGGGACTCACAGATACGCAGTATTTT. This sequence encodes CASSSDAGGLTDTQYF.

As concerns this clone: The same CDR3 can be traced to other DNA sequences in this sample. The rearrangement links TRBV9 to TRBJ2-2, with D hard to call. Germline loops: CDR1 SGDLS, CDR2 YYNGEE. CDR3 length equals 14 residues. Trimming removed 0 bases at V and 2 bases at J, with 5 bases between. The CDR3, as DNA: TGTGCCAGCAGCGTAGCATCCAACACCGGGGAGCTGTTTTTT. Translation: CASSVASNTGELFF.

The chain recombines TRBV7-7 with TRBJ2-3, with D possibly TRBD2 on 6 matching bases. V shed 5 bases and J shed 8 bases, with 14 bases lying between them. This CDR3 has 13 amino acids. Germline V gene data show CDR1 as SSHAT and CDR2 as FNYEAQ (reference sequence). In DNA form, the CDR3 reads TGTGCCAGCAGCCCGGGAGAACCTGGTACGCAGTATTTT. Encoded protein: CASSPGEPGTQYF.